These 29 T cell receptor beta chains originate from one sample sequenced in a study of T-cell reconstitution after alpha-beta-depleted transplantation in children. A library of TCRbeta sequences, prepared with unique molecular identifiers, was generated. From the PCR reads, TCRdb called clonotypes with MiXCR, one entry per CDR3 protein. The sample lists about 260,000 distinct CDR3 sequences; less than 9% were seen once. The specimen was PBMCs, mostly from graft donor cells, collected 180 days after TCRalphabeta/CD19-depleted stem cell transplant. These receptor sequences come from a male patient aged 10 to 17 who had a stem cell transplant for acute lymphoblastic leukemia, so the T cells may come from the graft donor.

This clonotype was found a few times. V is TRBV20-1 and J is TRBJ2-3; 8 bases are shared with TRBD2. The CDR3 runs to 19 residues. After removal of 0 bases from V and 11 bases from J, the junction contained 25 bases not matched to a gene. The germline gives CDR1 DFQATT, CDR2 SNEGSKA (reference sequence). The CDR3 bases are TGCAGTGCTAGAGACCTCCTAACAAGCGGGAGTCCCCTTCCGAGCAGGCAGTATTTT. It yields the protein CSARDLLTSGSPLPSRQYF.

This clonotype was seen many times. The chain combines TRBV20-1 with TRBJ2-5; perhaps TRBD2 as D (6 bases). The germline V gene encodes CDR1 DFQATT and CDR2 SNEGSKA (reference sequence). This CDR3 comprises 13 residues. As DNA, the CDR3 is TGCAGCGCCCCCGGAGGAGGGCGAGAGACCCAGTACTTC. Translation: CSAPGGGRETQYF.

This clonotype appeared many times. The chain carries TRBV28 and TRBJ1-1; 9 nucleotides line up with TRBD1. The CDR3 is 16 residues long. Trimming took 6 bases from V and 0 from J; bases not matched to a gene: 8. The V gene's germline CDR1 is MDHEN and CDR2 SYDVKM. CDR3: CASSPNRGPLNTEAFF. The CDR3 nucleotides are TGTGCCAGCAGCCCCAACAGGGGGCCTCTGAACACTGAAGCTTTCTTT.

This clonotype was recorded many times. The V gene is TRBV21-1, the J gene TRBJ2-7; TRBD2 is the table's D call and was not checked against the DNA. TRBV21-1 is shown as a pseudogene. The CDR3 has 14 amino acids. The CDR3 DNA reads as TGTGCCAGCAGCACCTTCCTCAGGGAGGGAGAGCAGTACTTC. This codes for CASSTFLREGEQYF.

To note about this clonotype: Since a much larger clone is just one base distant, this may be a read error. The CDR3 sequence is CASRRDWSSGNTINF. CDR3 nucleotides: TGTGCCAGCCGGAGGGACTGGAGCTCTGGAAACACCATAAATTTT. This rearrangement joins TRBV6-1 to TRBJ1-3; D is perhaps TRBD1 (5 bases). The CDR3 length is 15 residues. Germline CDR1 is MNHNS and CDR2 is SASEGT.

This clonotype was observed a handful of times. This chain links TRBV3-1 with TRBJ2-6, with TRBD1 matching 9 bases. CDR1 LGHDT and CDR2 YNNKEL come from the germline V gene (reference sequence). The CDR3 is 21 amino acids. Unmatched junction bases numbered 18, after V lost 4 bases and J lost 2 bases. CDR3 sequence reads: CASSPAGQGALMSAGANVLTF. In nucleotides, the CDR3 is TGTGCCAGCAGCCCAGCGGGACAGGGTGCTTTAATGTCGGCTGGGGCCAACGTCCTGACTTTC.

In this sample, this clonotype turned up many times. The DNA of the CDR3 is TGTGCCAGCAGCCAGGGACACAGAAACACCGGGGAGCTGTTTTTT. As protein: CASSQGHRNTGELFF. The J gene is TRBJ2-2, the V gene TRBV3-1, with a weak D call TRBD1 (6 bases). Germline V lookup: CDR1 LGHDT, CDR2 YNNKEL (reference sequence). CDR3 length equals 15 residues. Deletions cut 3 bases from V and 2 bases from J, with 10 bases between. The variable domain in full, completed from reference TRBV3-1 and TRBJ2-2, reads DTAVSQTPKYLVTQMGNDKSIKCEQNLGHDTMYWYKQDSKKFLKIMFSYNNKELIINETVPNRFSPKSPDKAHLNLHINSLELGDSAVYFCASSQGHRNTGELFFGEGSRLTVL.

Many counts were recorded for this clonotype. This chain joins TRBV7-8 and TRBJ2-5, with D perhaps matching TRBD1 or TRBD2 (5 bases each). Germline CDR1 is SGHVS and CDR2 is FQNEAQ. V lost 5 bases and J 4 bases, leaving 14 bases between the germline ends. This CDR3 comprises 14 residues. The CDR3 loop is CASSPGASRETQYF. The CDR3 coding sequence is TGTGCCAGCAGCCCCGGGGCTAGTAGAGAGACCCAGTACTTC.

This chain links TRBV3-1 with TRBJ2-3, with 10 positions matching TRBD2. The CDR3 runs to 18 residues. Germline-derived CDR1 and CDR2 are LGHDT and YNNKEL (reference sequence). The V and J ends lost 11 bases and 0 bases, in that order; junction bases with no gene match: 17. The CDR3 loop is CALSRLSGRASSTDTQYF. For the CDR3, the DNA is TGTGCCCTCAGCCGACTAAGCGGGAGGGCCTCTAGCACAGATACGCAGTATTTT.

This clonotype has a count of ten or more. This chain links TRBV12-3 or TRBV12-4 with TRBJ2-7; TRBD1 agrees at 7 bases. The V and J ends lost 6 bases and 6 bases, in that order; junction bases with no gene match: 14. The CDR3 extends over 15 amino acids. CDR3 sequence: CASRSSGTANSEQYF. The CDR3 region has the DNA TGTGCCAGCAGATCATCCGGGACAGCTAACAGCGAGCAGTACTTC.

The V and J genes are TRBV19 and TRBJ2-7; possible D gene TRBD2, 7 bases. CDR3 length: 18 residues. Germline lookup yields CDR1 LNHDA and CDR2 SQIVND (reference sequence). Trimming took off 3 bases at V and 0 bases at J, with 21 bases between the two ends. Here the CDR3 DNA reads TGTGCCAGTAGTATCGTGAGGGGAGGGGCAGGGGCCTCCTACGAGCAGTACTTC. This encodes CASSIVRGGAGASYEQYF.

This clonotype has a count of ten or more. V gene TRBV28 combines with J gene TRBJ2-2, with TRBD2 as a possible D gene (5 bases). The V end lost 2 bases, the J end lost 5 bases, and 12 bases lay between the germline ends. Looked up from germline, CDR1 is MDHEN and CDR2 is SYDVKM. CDR3 length: 15 residues. The CDR3 DNA follows: TGTGCCAGCAGTTTACCGGGGTTATTGACCGGGGAGCTGTTTTTT. Protein product: CASSLPGLLTGELFF.

Many counts were recorded for this clonotype. The chain uses TRBV6-1 and TRBJ2-1, with TRBD2 matching over 7 bases. The V and J ends lost 5 bases and 6 bases, in that order; junction bases with no gene match: 4. Per the germline V gene, CDR1 is MNHNS and CDR2 is SASEGT. The CDR3 sequence is 13 residues long. The CDR3 coding sequence is TGTGCCAGCAGTCTCGGGACTATCAATGAGCAGTTCTTC. Translated: CASSLGTINEQFF.

This clonotype was detected ten times or more. V is TRBV7-9 and J is TRBJ1-1; possible D gene TRBD1, 6 bases. CDR3 length: 13 amino acids. The germline V gene has CDR1 SEHNR and CDR2 FQNEAQ (reference sequence). V was pared by 7 bases and J by 1 base, with 10 bases between. CDR3 amino acids: CASTTDRNTEAFF. The CDR3 DNA reads as TGTGCCAGCACCACGGACAGGAACACTGAAGCTTTCTTT. Looking up the rest from reference TRBV7-9 and TRBJ1-1 gives the full variable domain: DTGVSQNPRHKITKRGQNVTFRCDPISEHNRLYWYRQTLGQGPEFLTYFQNEAQLEKSRLLSDRFSAERPKGSFSTLEIQRTEQGDSAMYLCASTTDRNTEAFFGQGTRLTVV.

The chain joins TRBV19 to TRBJ1-5; D ambiguous. Germline CDR1 and CDR2: LNHDA and SQIVND (reference sequence). The CDR3 has 14 amino acids. Trimming cost V 2 bases and J 3 bases, with 8 bases left between them. In DNA, the CDR3 is TGTGCCAGTAGTATAATGGGTCCCAATCAGCCCCAGCATTTT. This gives the protein CASSIMGPNQPQHF.

Comments on this clonotype: A much larger clone is a single base away; this may be a read error. The genes are TRBV28 and TRBJ1-5, with a tentative D call TRBD1 (6 bases). V was shortened by 5 bases and J by 2 bases, with 22 bases between the two germline ends. The CDR3 has 18 amino acids. Germline-derived CDR1 and CDR2 are MDHEN and SYDVKM. The CDR3 DNA reads TGTGCCAGCAGTCTGGGTTGGGGCAGGGGAGGGTGCAATCAGCCCCAGCATTTT. Encoded protein: CASSLGWGRGGCNQPQHF.

This clonotype was detected many times. The rearrangement uses TRBV9 and TRBJ2-3; either TRBD1 or TRBD2 may supply D (5 bases each). The CDR3 covers 14 residues. Germline CDR1 and CDR2: SGDLS and YYNGEE. V was shortened by 2 bases and J by 2 bases, with 9 bases between the two germline ends. The CDR3 reads CASSVRENTDTQYF. As DNA, the CDR3 is TGTGCCAGCAGCGTCAGGGAGAACACAGATACGCAGTATTTT.

The table lists this clonotype with many counts. This chain connects TRBV20-1 to TRBJ2-5, with a tentative D call TRBD1 (6 bases). The CDR3 has 10 amino acids. The germline gives CDR1 DFQATT, CDR2 SNEGSKA (reference sequence). V was pared by 0 bases and J by 13 bases, with 9 bases between. This chain's CDR3 is CSARENRAYF. As DNA, the CDR3 is TGCAGTGCTAGAGAAAACAGGGCGTACTTC.

This clonotype was observed a handful of times. V usage is TRBV27 and J usage is TRBJ1-1; no reliable D call. The germline CDR1 and CDR2 sequences are MNHEY and SMNVEV (reference sequence). The CDR3 is 14 amino acids. The V and J ends lost 0 bases and 1 base respectively, with 6 bases between them. CDR3 loop: CASSLSWGNTEAFF. CDR3 sequence (DNA): TGTGCCAGCAGTTTATCGTGGGGGAACACTGAAGCTTTCTTT.

Many counts were recorded for this clonotype. The J gene is TRBJ2-7, the V gene TRBV20-1, with D perhaps being TRBD1 or TRBD2 (5 bases each). The CDR3 covers 14 residues. The germline CDR1 and CDR2 sequences are DFQATT and SNEGSKA (reference sequence). The CDR3 sequence: CRGVSGRSTYEQYF. In nucleotides, the CDR3 is TGCAGAGGGGTTTCGGGACGTAGCACCTACGAGCAGTACTTC.

This clonotype was counted many times. This chain joins TRBV6-1 and TRBJ1-1, with TRBD1 matching over 7 bases. Unmatched junction bases numbered 5, after V lost 4 bases and J lost 3 bases. Germline V CDR1 and CDR2: MNHNS, SASEGT. This CDR3 region has 14 residues. The CDR3 DNA is TGTGCCAGCAGTGCAACAGGGGCGCACACTGAAGCTTTCTTT. This encodes CASSATGAHTEAFF.

This clonotype was seen repeatedly, ten times or more. The chain couples TRBV11-3 to TRBJ2-7; D ambiguous. Germline values: CDR1 SGHNT, CDR2 YENEEA. V was shortened by 0 bases and J by 1 base, with 4 bases between the two germline ends. There are 13 residues in the CDR3. As DNA, the CDR3 is TGTGCCAGCAGCTTAGAATTTTCCTACGAGCAGTACTTC. Amino acid sequence: CASSLEFSYEQYF. Looking up the rest from reference TRBV11-3 and TRBJ2-7 gives the full variable domain: EAGVVQSPRYKIIEKKQPVAFWCNPISGHNTLYWYLQNLGQGPELLIRYENEEAVDDSQLPKDRFSAERLKGVDSTLKIQPAELGDSAVYLCASSLEFSYEQYFGPGTRLTVT.

The table lists this clonotype with many counts. This chain uses TRBV19 with TRBJ2-7; TRBD1 matches at 10 bases. CDR1 and CDR2 from the germline V gene are LNHDA and SQIVND (reference sequence). The V gene end was trimmed by 3 bases and the J gene end by 6 bases; junction bases not matched to a gene: 8. The CDR3 is 15 amino acids. The CDR3 here is CASSIAGQGMSEQYF. The CDR3 bases are TGTGCCAGTAGTATTGCGGGACAGGGGATGTCCGAGCAGTACTTC.

The table lists this clonotype with many counts. The gene calls are TRBV6-5 and TRBJ2-2, with D possibly TRBD2 on 5 matching bases. Germline CDR1 and CDR2: MNHEY and SVGAGI. V was trimmed by 2 bases and J by 6 bases, leaving 7 bases between them. The CDR3 totals 13 residues. CDR3 DNA sequence: TGTGCCAGCAGTTACCGGGGATCCGGGGAGCTGTTTTTT. It translates to CASSYRGSGELFF.

This clonotype was found many times. This sequence joins TRBV6-5 and TRBJ2-3; no firm D call. V was trimmed by 4 bases and J by 3 bases, leaving 14 bases between them. This CDR3 has 15 residues. Germline V gives CDR1 MNHEY, CDR2 SVGAGI. The CDR3 DNA sequence: TGTGCCAGCAGTTCCACTGTCGAGAGAACAGATACGCAGTATTTT. Its protein product is CASSSTVERTDTQYF.

This clonotype was seen many times. The V call is TRBV12-3 or TRBV12-4, the J call TRBJ2-2, with TRBD1 identical over 7 bases. The CDR3 extends over 13 amino acids. V dropped 6 bases and J dropped 7; count of bases not matched to a gene: 5. The CDR3 spells CASSDRVDGELFF. The DNA of the CDR3 is TGTGCCAGCAGCGACAGGGTGGACGGGGAGCTGTTTTTT.

This clonotype has ten or more counts. The chain couples TRBV11-2 to TRBJ1-6; TRBD1 is a possible D gene (6 bases). There are 15 residues in the CDR3. V gave up 2 bases and J gave up 10 bases, with 15 bases separating them. Germline loops: CDR1 SGHAT, CDR2 FQNNGV. DNA of the CDR3: TGTGCCAGCAGCTTAAGGGCCGCTCAGGGGTCACCCCTCCACTTT. Amino acids: CASSLRAAQGSPLHF.

This clonotype was counted many times. The gene calls are TRBV4-1 and TRBJ1-5, with no clear D. Trimming left V 1 base short and J 3 bases short, with 10 bases between. The CDR3 runs to 15 residues. CDR1 is MGHRA and CDR2 is YSYEKL in the germline V gene. CDR3 residues: CASSQAHLSNQPQHF. The CDR3, as DNA: TGCGCCAGCAGCCAAGCACACCTCTCCAATCAGCCCCAGCATTTT.

This clonotype came up many times. The genes are TRBV15 and TRBJ1-3, with TRBD1 as a possible D gene (5 bases). V was cut by 0 bases and J by 4 bases, with 10 bases left in between. This CDR3 contains 15 residues. Per the germline V gene, CDR1 is LNHNV and CDR2 is YYDKDF (reference sequence). The CDR3 sequence: CATSRDPGVGNTIYF. The DNA of the CDR3 is TGTGCCACCAGCAGAGATCCGGGGGTCGGAAACACCATATATTTT.